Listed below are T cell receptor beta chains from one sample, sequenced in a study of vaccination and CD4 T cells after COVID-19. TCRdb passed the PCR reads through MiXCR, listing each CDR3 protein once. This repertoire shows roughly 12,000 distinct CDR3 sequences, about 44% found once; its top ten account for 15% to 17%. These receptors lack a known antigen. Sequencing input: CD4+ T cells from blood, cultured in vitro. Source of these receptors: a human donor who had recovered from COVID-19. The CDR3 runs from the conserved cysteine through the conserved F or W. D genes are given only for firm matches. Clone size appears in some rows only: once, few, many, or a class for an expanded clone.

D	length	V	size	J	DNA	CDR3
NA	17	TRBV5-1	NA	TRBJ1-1	TGCGCCAGCAGCCTCTTGCGCGGTGAAAAGGGGAACACTGAAGCTTTCTTT	CASSLLRGEKGNTEAFF
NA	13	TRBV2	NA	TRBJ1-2	TGTGCCAGCAGTGAACAGGGAGGCTATGGCTACACCTTC	CASSEQGGYGYTF
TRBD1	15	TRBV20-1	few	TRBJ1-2	TGCAGTGCTAATAGTATGACAGGGAAGACTTATGGCTACACCTTC	CSANSMTGKTYGYTF
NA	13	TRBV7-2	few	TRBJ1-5	TGTGCCAGCAGCTTAATGGGGAATCAGCCCCAGCATTTT	CASSLMGNQPQHF
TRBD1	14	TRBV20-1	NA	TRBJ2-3	TGCAGTGCTAGCCAGGACAGGGCAACAGATACGCAGTATTTT	CSASQDRATDTQYF
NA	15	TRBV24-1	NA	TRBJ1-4	TGTGCCACCAGTGAGGGTACCACAACTAATGAAAAACTGTTTTTT	CATSEGTTTNEKLFF
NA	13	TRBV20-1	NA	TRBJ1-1	TGCAGTGCTAGAGCCTCTATGAACACTGAAGCTTTCTTT	CSARASMNTEAFF
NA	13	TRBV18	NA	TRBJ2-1	TGTGCCAGCTCACCACCCGGTCTCCAGCAGACCGCCTTC	CASSPPGLQQTAF
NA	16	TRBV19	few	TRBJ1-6	TGTGCCAGTAGCCGAAGGGGCCAACAGGGTAATTCACCCCTCCACTTT	CASSRRGQQGNSPLHF
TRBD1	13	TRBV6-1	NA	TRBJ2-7	TGTGCCAGCAGAGGGACAGGGACGGGCGAGCAGTACTTC	CASRGTGTGEQYF
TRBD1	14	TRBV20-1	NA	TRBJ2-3	TGCAGTGCTCTTGACAGGGCTAGCACAGATACGCAGTATTTT	CSALDRASTDTQYF
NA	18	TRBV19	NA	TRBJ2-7	TGTGCCAGTAGTATATCCGCCCACAGCATCTACCCTACTTACGAGCAGTACTTC	CASSISAHSIYPTYEQYF
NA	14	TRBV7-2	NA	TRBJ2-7	TGTGCCAGCAGCCTCAGCCAGACCCCCTACGAGCAGTACTTC	CASSLSQTPYEQYF
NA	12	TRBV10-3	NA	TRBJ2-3	TGTGCCACCGAGGACAGTACAGATACGCAGTATTTT	CATEDSTDTQYF
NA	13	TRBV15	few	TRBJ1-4	TGTGCCACCAGCAGAGATGGCTCCGAAAAACTGTTTTTT	CATSRDGSEKLFF
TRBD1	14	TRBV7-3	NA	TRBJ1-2	TGTGCCAGCAGCCCGACAGGGGGTAATTATGGCTACACCTTC	CASSPTGGNYGYTF
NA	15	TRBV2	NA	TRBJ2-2	TGTGCCAGCAGTGAGATAGACAGGATCACCGGGGAGCTGTTTTTT	CASSEIDRITGELFF
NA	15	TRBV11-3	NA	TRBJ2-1	TGTGCCAGCAGCCGGGATACCAATCCCATCAATGAGCAGTTCTTC	CASSRDTNPINEQFF
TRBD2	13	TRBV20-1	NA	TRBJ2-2	TGCAGTGCTCGGGACGGGAGGTACGGGGAGCTGTTTTTT	CSARDGRYGELFF
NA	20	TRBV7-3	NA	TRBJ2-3	TGTGCCAGCAGCCCTACCCCGACAGGGACTAGGACCATTATCACAGATACGCAGTATTTT	CASSPTPTGTRTIITDTQYF
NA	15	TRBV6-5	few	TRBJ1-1	TGTGCCAGCAGTTACGGGCACAGGGTGAACACTGAAGCTTTCTTT	CASSYGHRVNTEAFF
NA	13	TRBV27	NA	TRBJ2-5	TGTGCCAGCGTCCCCGGACAAGATGAGACCCAGTACTTC	CASVPGQDETQYF
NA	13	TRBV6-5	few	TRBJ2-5	TGTGCCAGCAGTTACGCCTATGGGGAGACCCAGTACTTC	CASSYAYGETQYF
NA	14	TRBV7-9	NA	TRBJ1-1	TGTGCCAGCACTACAGGCCGGGAGTGGACTGAAGCTTTCTTT	CASTTGREWTEAFF
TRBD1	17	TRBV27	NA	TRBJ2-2	TGTGCCAGCAGCTCAACCGACAGGGTACAGAACACCGGGGAGCTGTTTTTT	CASSSTDRVQNTGELFF
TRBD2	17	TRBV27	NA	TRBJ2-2	TGTGCCAGCAGTCCCCTAGGGAGCGGGACGAACACCGGGGAGCTGTTTTTT	CASSPLGSGTNTGELFF
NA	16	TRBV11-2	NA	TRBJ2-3	TGTGCCAGCAGCTCATGGATCAATCCTCACACAGATACGCAGTATTTT	CASSSWINPHTDTQYF
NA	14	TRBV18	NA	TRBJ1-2	TGTGCCAGCTCACGCGCGGAGTTTTACTATGGCTACACCTTC	CASSRAEFYYGYTF
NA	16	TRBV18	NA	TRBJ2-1	TGTGCCAGCTCAAGTCTCGGGAGTGGATCCTACAATGAGCAGTTCTTC	CASSSLGSGSYNEQFF